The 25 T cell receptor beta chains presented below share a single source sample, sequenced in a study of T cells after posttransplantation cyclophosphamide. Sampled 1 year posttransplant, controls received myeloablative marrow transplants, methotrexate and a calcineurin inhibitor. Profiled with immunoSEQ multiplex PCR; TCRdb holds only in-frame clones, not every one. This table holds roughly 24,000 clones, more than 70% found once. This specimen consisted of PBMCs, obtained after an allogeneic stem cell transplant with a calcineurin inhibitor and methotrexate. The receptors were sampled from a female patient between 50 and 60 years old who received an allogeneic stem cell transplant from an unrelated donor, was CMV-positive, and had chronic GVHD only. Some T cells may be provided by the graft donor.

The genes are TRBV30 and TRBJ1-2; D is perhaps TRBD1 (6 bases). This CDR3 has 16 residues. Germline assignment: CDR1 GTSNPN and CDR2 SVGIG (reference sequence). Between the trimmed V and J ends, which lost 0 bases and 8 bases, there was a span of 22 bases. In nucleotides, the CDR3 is TGTGCCTGGAGTGTAAGTCCGCTAGGGGGACAAAAGGGCTACACCTTC. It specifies CAWSVSPLGGQKGYTF.

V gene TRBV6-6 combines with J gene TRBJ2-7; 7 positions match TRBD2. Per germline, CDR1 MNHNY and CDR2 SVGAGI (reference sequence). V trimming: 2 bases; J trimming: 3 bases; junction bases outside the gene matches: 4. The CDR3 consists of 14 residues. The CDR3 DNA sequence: TGTGCCAGCAGTTACGGCCAGCGGGGCTACGAGCAGTACTTC. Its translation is CASSYGQRGYEQYF.

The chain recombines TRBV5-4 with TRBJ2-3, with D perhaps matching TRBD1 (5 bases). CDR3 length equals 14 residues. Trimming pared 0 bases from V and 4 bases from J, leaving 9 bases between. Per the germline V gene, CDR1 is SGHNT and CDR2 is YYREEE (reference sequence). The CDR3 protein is CASSLAGRADTQYF. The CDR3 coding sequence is TGTGCCAGCAGCTTGGCCGGCAGGGCAGATACGCAGTATTTT.

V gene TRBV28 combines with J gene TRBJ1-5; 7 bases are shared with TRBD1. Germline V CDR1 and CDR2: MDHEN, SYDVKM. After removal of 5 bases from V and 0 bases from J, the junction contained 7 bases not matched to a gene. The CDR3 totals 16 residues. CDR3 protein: CASSLQGQASNQPQHF. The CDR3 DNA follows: TGTGCCAGCAGTCTACAGGGGCAAGCTAGCAATCAGCCCCAGCATTTT.

The CDR3 loop reads CASSFGAGGLNYGYTF. CDR3 in DNA: TGTGCCAGCAGCTTTGGCGCAGGTGGCCTTAACTATGGCTACACCTTC. The gene calls are TRBV5-6 and TRBJ1-2; D gene unclear. Germline V gene sequence: CDR1 SGHDT, CDR2 YYEEEE. The CDR3 contains 16 residues. Trimming pared 2 bases from V and 1 base from J, leaving 15 bases between. Full variable domain (rest looked up from reference TRBV5-6 and TRBJ1-2): DAGVTQSPTHLIKTRGQQVTLRCSPKSGHDTVSWYQQALGQGPQFIFQYYEEEERQRGNFPDRFSGHQFPNYSSELNVNALLLGDSALYLCASSFGAGGLNYGYTFGSGTRLTVV.

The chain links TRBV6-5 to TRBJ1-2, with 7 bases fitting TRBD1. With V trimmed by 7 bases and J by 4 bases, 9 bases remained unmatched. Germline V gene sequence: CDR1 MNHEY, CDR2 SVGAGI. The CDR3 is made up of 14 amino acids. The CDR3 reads CASTRDSRSYGYTF. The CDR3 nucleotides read TGTGCCAGCACCAGGGACAGCAGGAGCTATGGCTACACCTTC.

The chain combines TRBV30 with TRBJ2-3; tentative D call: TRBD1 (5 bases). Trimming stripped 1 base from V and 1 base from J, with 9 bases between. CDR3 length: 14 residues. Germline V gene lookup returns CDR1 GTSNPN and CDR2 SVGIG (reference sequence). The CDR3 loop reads CAWSGGYGTDTQYF. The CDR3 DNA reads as TGTGCCTGGAGTGGGGGCTACGGCACAGATACGCAGTATTTT.

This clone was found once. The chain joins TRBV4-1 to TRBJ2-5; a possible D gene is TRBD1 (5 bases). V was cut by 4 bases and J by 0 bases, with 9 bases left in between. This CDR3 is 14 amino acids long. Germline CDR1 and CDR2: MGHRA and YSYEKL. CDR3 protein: CASSPSGNQETQYF. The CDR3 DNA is TGCGCCAGCAGCCCTTCAGGGAACCAAGAGACCCAGTACTTC.

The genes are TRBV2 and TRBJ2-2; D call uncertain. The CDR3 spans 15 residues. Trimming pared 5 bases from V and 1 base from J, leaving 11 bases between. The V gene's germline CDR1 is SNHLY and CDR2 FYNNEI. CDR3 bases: TGTGCCAGCAGTCCTGGCAGAAAGAACACCGGGGAGCTGTTTTTT. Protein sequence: CASSPGRKNTGELFF.

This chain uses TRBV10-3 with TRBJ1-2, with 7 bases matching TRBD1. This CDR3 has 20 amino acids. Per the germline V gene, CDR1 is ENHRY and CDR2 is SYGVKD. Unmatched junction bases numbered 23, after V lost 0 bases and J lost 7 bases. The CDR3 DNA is TGTGCCATCAGTGAGTCGAATCTTCGCGGGGTCGGCGGGACAGACCTTGGCTACACCTTC. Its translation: CAISESNLRGVGGTDLGYTF.

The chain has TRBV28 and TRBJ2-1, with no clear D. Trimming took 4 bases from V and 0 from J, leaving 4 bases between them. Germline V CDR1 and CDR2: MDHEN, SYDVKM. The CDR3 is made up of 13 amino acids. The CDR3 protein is CASSSHSYNEQFF. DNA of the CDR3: TGTGCCAGCAGTTCACACTCCTACAATGAGCAGTTCTTC.

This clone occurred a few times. CDR3 DNA: TGTGCCAGCAGCTTTTCCGGGACTAGCAATGAGCAGTTCTTC. Amino acids: CASSFSGTSNEQFF. The V and J genes are TRBV11-2 and TRBJ2-1; TRBD2 agrees at 8 bases. Germline V CDR1 and CDR2: SGHAT, FQNNGV. Trimming took 3 bases from V and 6 from J; bases not matched to a gene: 4. There are 14 residues in the CDR3. Full variable domain (missing parts from reference TRBV11-2 and TRBJ2-1): EAGVAQSPRYKIIEKRQSVAFWCNPISGHATLYWYQQILGQGPKLLIQFQNNGVVDDSQLPKDRFSAERLKGVDSTLKIQPAKLEDSAVYLCASSFSGTSNEQFFGPGTRLTVL.

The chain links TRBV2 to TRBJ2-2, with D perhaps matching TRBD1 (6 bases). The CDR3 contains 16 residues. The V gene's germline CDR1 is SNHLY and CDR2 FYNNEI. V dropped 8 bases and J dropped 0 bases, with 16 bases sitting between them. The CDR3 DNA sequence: TGTGCCAGCCTGGGACAACAGGACGCGAACACCGGGGAGCTGTTTTTT. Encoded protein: CASLGQQDANTGELFF.

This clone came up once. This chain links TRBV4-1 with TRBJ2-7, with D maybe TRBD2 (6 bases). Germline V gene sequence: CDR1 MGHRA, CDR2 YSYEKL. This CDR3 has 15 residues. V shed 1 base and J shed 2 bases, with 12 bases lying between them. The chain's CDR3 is CASSQVGGITYEQYF. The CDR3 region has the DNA TGCGCCAGCAGCCAAGTCGGCGGGATTACCTACGAGCAGTACTTC.

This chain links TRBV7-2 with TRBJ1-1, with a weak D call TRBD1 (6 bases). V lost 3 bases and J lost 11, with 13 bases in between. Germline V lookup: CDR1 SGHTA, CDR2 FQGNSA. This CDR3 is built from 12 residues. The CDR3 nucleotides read TGTGCCAGCAGCTTCCAGGGGAAGGGGGCTTTCTTT. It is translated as CASSFQGKGAFF.

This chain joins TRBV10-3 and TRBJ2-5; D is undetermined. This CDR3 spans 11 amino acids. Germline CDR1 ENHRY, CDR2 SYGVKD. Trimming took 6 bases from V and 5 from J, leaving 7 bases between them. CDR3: CAIRVEETQYF. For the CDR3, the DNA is TGTGCCATCAGAGTCGAGGAGACCCAGTACTTC.

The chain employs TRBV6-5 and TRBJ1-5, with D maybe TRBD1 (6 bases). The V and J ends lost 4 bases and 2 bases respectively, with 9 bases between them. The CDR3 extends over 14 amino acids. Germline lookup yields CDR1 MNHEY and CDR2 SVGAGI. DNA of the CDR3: TGTGCCAGCAGTTGGGCAGGGGGCAATCAGCCCCAGCATTTT. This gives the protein CASSWAGGNQPQHF.

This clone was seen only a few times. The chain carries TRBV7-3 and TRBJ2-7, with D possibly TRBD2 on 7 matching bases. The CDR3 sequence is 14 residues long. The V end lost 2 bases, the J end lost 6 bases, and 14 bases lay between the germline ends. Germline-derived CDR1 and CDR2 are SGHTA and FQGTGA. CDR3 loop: CASSLSGGPTEQYF. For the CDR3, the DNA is TGTGCCAGCAGCTTATCCGGGGGGCCTACCGAGCAGTACTTC. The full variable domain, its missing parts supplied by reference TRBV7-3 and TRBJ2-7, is GAGVSQTPSNKVTEKGKYVELRCDPISGHTALYWYRQSLGQGPEFLIYFQGTGAADDSGLPNDRFFAVRPEGSVSTLKIQRTERGDSAVYLCASSLSGGPTEQYFGPGTRLTVT.

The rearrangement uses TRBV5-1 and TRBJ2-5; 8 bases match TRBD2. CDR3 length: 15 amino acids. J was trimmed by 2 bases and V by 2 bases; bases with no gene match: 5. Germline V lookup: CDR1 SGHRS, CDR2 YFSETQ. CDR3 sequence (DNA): TGCGCCAGCAGCTTTGATACTAGCGGACAAGAGACCCAGTACTTC. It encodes CASSFDTSGQETQYF.

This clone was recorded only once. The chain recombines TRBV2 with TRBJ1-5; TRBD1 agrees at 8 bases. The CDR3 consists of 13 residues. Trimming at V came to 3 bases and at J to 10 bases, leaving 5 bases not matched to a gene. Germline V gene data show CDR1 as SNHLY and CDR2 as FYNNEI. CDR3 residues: CASSEDRVDPQHF. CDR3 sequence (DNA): TGTGCCAGCAGTGAGGACAGGGTTGACCCCCAGCATTTT.

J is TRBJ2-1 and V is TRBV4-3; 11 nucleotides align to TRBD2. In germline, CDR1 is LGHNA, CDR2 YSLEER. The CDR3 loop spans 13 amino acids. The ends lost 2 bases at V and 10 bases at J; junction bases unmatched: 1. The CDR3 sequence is CASSQSSGREQFF. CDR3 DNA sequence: TGCGCCAGCAGCCAATCTAGCGGGAGGGAGCAGTTCTTC.

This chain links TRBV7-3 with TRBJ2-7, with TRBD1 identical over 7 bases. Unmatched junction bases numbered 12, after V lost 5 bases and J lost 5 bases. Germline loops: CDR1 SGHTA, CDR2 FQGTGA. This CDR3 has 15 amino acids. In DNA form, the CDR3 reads TGTGCCAGCAGCCCCGTGGCAGGGGGAGTTGACGAGCAGTACTTC. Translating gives CASSPVAGGVDEQYF.

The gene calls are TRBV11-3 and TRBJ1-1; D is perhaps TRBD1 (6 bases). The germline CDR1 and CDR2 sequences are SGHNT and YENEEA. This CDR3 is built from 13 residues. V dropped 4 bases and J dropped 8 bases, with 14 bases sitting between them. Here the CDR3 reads CASSSGGRAEAFF. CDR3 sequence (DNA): TGTGCCAGCAGCTCTGGGGGCCGAGCGGAAGCTTTCTTT.

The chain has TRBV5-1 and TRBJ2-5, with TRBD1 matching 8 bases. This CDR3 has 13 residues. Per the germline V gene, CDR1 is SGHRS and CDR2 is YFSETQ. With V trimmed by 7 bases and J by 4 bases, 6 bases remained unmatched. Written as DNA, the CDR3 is TGCGCCAGCTTCAACAGGGGGACAGAGACCCAGTACTTC. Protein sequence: CASFNRGTETQYF.

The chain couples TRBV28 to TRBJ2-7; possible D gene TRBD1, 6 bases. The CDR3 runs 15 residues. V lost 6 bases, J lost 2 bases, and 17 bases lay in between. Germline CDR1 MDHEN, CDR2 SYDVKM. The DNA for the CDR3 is TGTGCCAGCAGCTTGAGGGGGATTGTTACCTACGAGCAGTACTTC. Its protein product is CASSLRGIVTYEQYF.